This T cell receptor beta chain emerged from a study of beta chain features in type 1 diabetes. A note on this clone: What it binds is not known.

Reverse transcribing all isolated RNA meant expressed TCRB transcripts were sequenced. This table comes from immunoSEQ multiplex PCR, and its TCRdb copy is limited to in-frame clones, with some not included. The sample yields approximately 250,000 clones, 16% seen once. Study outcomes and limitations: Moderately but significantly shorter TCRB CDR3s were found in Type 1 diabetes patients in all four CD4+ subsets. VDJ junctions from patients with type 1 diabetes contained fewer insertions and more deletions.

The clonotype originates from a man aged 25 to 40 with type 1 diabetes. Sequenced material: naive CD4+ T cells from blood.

CDR3 DNA: TGTGCCAGCAGCTTACTTAGCTACACCTTC. The encoded protein is CASSLLSYTF. The genes are TRBV7-9 and TRBJ1-2; D gene ambiguous. This CDR3 is 10 amino acids long. Germline CDR1 and CDR2: SEHNR and FQNEAQ (reference sequence). V shed 2 bases and J shed 9 bases, with 4 bases lying between them.